This TCR beta chain was sequenced in a study of cytomegalovirus exposure and HLA in healthy donors. General study findings and limits: The study recorded about 160 TCR beta chains that were cytomegalovirus-associated.

This clone appeared once. Its antigen is currently unknown. The repertoire was sequenced with immunoSEQ multiplex PCR; TCRdb's copy has only in-frame clones and lacks some. The sample includes about 360,000 clones, 86% of them seen just once. There are 11 residues in the CDR3. Trimming cost V 5 bases and J 11 bases; bases outside gene matches: 7. Per the germline V gene, CDR1 is DFQATT and CDR2 is SNEGSKA (reference sequence). The sequenced material came from PBMCs. This receptor was taken from a young woman in good health and CMV-seronegative. The gene calls are TRBV20-1 and TRBJ2-3; the match to TRBD2 covers 7 bases. The CDR3, as DNA: TGCAGTGCTTACGAAGCGGGGAAGCAGTATTTT. Protein sequence: CSAYEAGKQYF.